This passage covers 5 T cell receptor beta chains from one sample sequenced in a study of T cells in Graves' hyperthyroidism and ophthalmopathy (dated by TCRdb to between 2018 and 2021). To prepare the library, multiplex PCR was applied. The sequencer listed for this sample is Illumina HiSeq 2000. TCR beta CDR3 regions were amplified from RNA transcripts. The first round of RT-PCR for the TCR CDR3 was performed with the HTBI primer set and the Qiagen OneStep RT-PCR kit. The public reads were run again by TCRdb, first through fastp at Q25 and then through MiXCR, and only productive beta chains were kept. Every distinct CDR3 protein forms one entry, paired with its most common genes and DNA. Here the sample has 370,000 or so distinct CDR3 sequences; around 14% occur a single time. Roughly 26% of the sample is in the top ten clones. The sample taken for sequencing was blood. These receptors were taken from a woman aged 18 to 35 with Graves' hyperthyroidism that later progressed to Graves' ophthalmopathy.

This clonotype was counted a few times. The genes are TRBV11-2 and TRBJ2-7; unclear D gene. V lost 3 bases and J lost 3, with 15 bases in between. There are 15 residues in the CDR3. Germline V gene data show CDR1 as SGHAT and CDR2 as FQNNGV. The CDR3 is CASSFQVGLDYEQYF. In DNA, the CDR3 is TGTGCCAGCAGCTTCCAGGTGGGTTTGGACTACGAGCAGTACTTC.

The rearrangement links TRBV2 to TRBJ2-7; TRBD1 is a possible D gene (6 bases). The CDR3 loop spans 13 amino acids. With 7 bases removed from V and 3 bases from J, the gap between germline ends came to 13 bases. From germline, CDR1 is SNHLY and CDR2 FYNNEI. The CDR3, as DNA: TGTGCCAGCATGATGGACAGATACTACGAGCAGTACTTC. Encoded protein: CASMMDRYYEQYF.

This clonotype has at least ten counts. The chain recombines TRBV20-1 with TRBJ2-7, with TRBD1 identical over 8 bases. This CDR3 is 14 amino acids long. Trimming cost V 4 bases and J 4 bases; bases outside gene matches: 9. Germline V gene lookup returns CDR1 DFQATT and CDR2 SNEGSKA (reference sequence). In DNA form, the CDR3 reads TGCAGTGCTAAGTATCCAGGGGGCGTTTACGAGCAGTACTTC. Its protein is CSAKYPGGVYEQYF.

The sample holds many counts of this clonotype. This CDR3 reads CASSPTDSSDQPQHF. The CDR3 DNA is TGTGCCAGCAGCCCGACGGACTCGTCCGATCAGCCCCAGCATTTT. The chain has TRBV7-8 and TRBJ1-5; D remains unclear. This CDR3 is built from 15 residues. Germline CDR1 reads SGHVS; CDR2 reads FQNEAQ. The V end lost 5 bases, the J end lost 5 bases, and 16 bases lay between the germline ends.

This clonotype appeared many times. This rearrangement joins TRBV11-2 to TRBJ2-7; 7 bases are shared with TRBD2. J was trimmed by 0 bases and V by 5 bases; bases with no gene match: 10. Germline V CDR1 and CDR2: SGHAT, FQNNGV. This CDR3 is 16 amino acids long. This CDR3 reads CASSHRDYPASYEQYF. CDR3 DNA sequence: TGTGCCAGCAGCCACCGGGACTACCCTGCCTCCTACGAGCAGTACTTC.